Sequencing of this T cell receptor (beta chain) was carried out in a study of shared clonotypes between healthy human individuals. Trimming left V 6 bases short and J 1 base short, with 6 bases between. This CDR3 has 13 amino acids. Germline CDR1 SNHLY, CDR2 FYNNEI. Using immunoSEQ multiplex PCR, the repertoire was profiled, and TCRdb retains in-frame clones only, with some absent. Among over 1.4 million clones listed, roughly 96% were seen once. Source material: naive CD4+ T cells sorted from blood. The subset denotes: CD45RA+ positively selected. This receptor was identified in a man aged 30 to 39 in good health. This chain connects TRBV2 to TRBJ2-2; D uncertain. The CDR3 nucleotides are TGTGCCAGCAGCGCCGGGAACACCGGGGAGCTGTTTTTT. This encodes CASSAGNTGELFF.